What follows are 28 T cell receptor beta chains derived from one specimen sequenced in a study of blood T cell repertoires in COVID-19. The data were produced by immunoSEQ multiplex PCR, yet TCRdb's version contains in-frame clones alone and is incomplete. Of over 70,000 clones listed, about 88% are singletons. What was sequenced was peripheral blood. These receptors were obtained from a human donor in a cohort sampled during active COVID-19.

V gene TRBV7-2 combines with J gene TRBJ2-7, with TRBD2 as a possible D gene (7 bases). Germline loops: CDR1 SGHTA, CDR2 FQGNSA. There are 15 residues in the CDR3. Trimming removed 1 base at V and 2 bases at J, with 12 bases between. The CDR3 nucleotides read TGTGCCAGCAGCTTAGTTGGGGGGGGGCCCTACGAGCAGTACTTC. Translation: CASSLVGGGPYEQYF.

Here the CDR3 DNA reads TGCGCCAGCAGCTCCCTACGGACTAGCGGGTCCTACAATGAGCAGTTCTTC. Its translation: CASSSLRTSGSYNEQFF. The gene calls are TRBV5-1 and TRBJ2-1; the match to TRBD2 covers 11 bases. The CDR3 extends over 17 amino acids. J lost 1 base, V lost 3 bases, and 6 bases had no gene match. The germline CDR1 and CDR2 sequences are SGHRS and YFSETQ. Supplemented by reference TRBV5-1 and TRBJ2-1, the full variable domain reads KAGVTQTPRYLIKTRGQQVTLSCSPISGHRSVSWYQQTPGQGLQFLFEYFSETQRNKGNFPGRFSGRQFSNSRSEMNVSTLELGDSALYLCASSSLRTSGSYNEQFFGPGTRLTVL.

The CDR3: CASSLMTDYEQYF. CDR3 coding DNA: TGTGCCAGCAGCCTAATGACAGACTACGAGCAGTACTTC. V gene TRBV7-2 combines with J gene TRBJ2-7, with a possible D match to TRBD1 (5 bases). The CDR3 covers 13 residues. The germline V gene has CDR1 SGHTA and CDR2 FQGNSA. Trimming took off 5 bases at V and 3 bases at J, with 11 bases between the two ends. Full variable domain (missing parts from reference TRBV7-2 and TRBJ2-7): GAGVSQSPSNKVTEKGKDVELRCDPISGHTALYWYRQSLGQGLEFLIYFQGNSAPDKSGLPSDRFSAERTGGSVSTLTIQRTQQEDSAVYLCASSLMTDYEQYFGPGTRLTVT.

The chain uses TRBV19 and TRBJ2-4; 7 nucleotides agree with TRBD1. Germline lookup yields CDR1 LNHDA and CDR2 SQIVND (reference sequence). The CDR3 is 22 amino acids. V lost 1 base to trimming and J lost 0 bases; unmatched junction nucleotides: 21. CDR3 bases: TGTGCCAGTAGTATAGGTTTCAGGGGGACCAAAGGGGACGCTTTAGCCAAAAACATTCAGTACTTC. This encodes CASSIGFRGTKGDALAKNIQYF.

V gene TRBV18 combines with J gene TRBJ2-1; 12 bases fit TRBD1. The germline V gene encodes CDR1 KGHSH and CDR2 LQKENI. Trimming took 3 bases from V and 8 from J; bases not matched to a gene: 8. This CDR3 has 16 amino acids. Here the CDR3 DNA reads TGTGCCAGCTCACCCCCCGGGACAGGGGGCTTGTATGAGCAGTTCTTC. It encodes CASSPPGTGGLYEQFF.

CDR3 residues: CSVEDERSSTDTQYF. The CDR3 DNA follows: TGCAGCGTTGAAGATGAGCGGAGTAGCACAGATACGCAGTATTTT. The chain uses TRBV29-1 and TRBJ2-3; possible D gene TRBD2, 5 bases. Between the trimmed V and J ends, which lost 0 bases and 0 bases, there was a span of 10 bases. This CDR3 is built from 15 residues. The V gene's germline CDR1 is SQVTM and CDR2 ANQGSEA.

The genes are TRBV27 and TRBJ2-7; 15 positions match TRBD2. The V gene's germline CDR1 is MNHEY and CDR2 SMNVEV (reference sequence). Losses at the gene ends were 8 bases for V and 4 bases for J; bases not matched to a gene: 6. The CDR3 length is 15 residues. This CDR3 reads CASALGLAGGYEQYF. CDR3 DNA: TGTGCCAGCGCCCTCGGACTAGCGGGAGGGTACGAGCAGTACTTC.

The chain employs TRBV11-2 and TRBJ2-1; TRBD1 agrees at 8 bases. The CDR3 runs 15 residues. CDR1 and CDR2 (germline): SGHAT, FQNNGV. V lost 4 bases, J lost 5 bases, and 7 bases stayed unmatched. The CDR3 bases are TGTGCCAGCAGCTCCGGACAGGGATCTCACAATGAGCAGTTCTTC. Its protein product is CASSSGQGSHNEQFF.

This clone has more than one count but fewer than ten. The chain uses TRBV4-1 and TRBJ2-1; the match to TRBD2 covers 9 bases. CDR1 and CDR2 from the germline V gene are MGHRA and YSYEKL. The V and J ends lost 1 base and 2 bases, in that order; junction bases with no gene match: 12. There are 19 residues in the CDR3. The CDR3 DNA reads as TGCGCCAGCAGCCAAGTTTTTCGAAGACGGACTAGCGCCTACAATGAGCAGTTCTTC. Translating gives CASSQVFRRRTSAYNEQFF.

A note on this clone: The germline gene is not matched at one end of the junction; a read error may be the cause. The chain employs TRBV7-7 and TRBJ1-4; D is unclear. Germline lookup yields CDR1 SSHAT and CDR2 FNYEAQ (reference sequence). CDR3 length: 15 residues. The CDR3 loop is CASSISTGRDEKLFF. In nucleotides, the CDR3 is TGTGCTAGCAGCATCTCGACGGGGAGAGATGAAAAACTGTTTTTT.

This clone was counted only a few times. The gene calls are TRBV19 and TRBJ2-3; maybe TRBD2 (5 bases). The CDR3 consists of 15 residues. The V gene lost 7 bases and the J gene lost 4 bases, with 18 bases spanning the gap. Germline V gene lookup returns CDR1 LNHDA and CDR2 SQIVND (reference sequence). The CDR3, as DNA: TGTGCCAGTACGTACTCGCTAGCTGGCGCAGATACGCAGTATTTT. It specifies CASTYSLAGADTQYF.

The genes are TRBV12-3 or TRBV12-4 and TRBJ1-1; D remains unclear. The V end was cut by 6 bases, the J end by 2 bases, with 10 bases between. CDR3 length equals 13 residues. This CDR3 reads CASSLTINTEAFF. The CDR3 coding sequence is TGTGCCAGCAGCCTAACCATAAACACTGAAGCTTTCTTT.

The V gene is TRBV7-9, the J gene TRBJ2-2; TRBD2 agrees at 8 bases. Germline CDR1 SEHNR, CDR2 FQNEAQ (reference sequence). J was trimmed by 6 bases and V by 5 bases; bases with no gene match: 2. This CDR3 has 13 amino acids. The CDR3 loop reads CASSPSGPGELFF. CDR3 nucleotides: TGTGCCAGCAGCCCTAGCGGGCCCGGGGAGCTGTTTTTT.

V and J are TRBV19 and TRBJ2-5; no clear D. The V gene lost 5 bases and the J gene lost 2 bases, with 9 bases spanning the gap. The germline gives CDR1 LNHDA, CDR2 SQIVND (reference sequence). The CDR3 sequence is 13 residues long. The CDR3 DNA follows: TGTGCCAGTAGTGCCACAGCACAAGAGACCCAGTACTTC. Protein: CASSATAQETQYF. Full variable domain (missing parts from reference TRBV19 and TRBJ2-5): DGGITQSPKYLFRKEGQNVTLSCEQNLNHDAMYWYRQDPGQGLRLIYYSQIVNDFQKGDIAEGYSVSREKKESFPLTVTSAQKNPTAFYLCASSATAQETQYFGPGTRLLVL.

DNA of the CDR3: TGTGCCAGCAGAAAGACCGGGACAGCGGGAAACACCATATATTTT. It yields the protein CASRKTGTAGNTIYF. The chain combines TRBV28 with TRBJ1-3; 7 nucleotides align to TRBD1. V lost 6 bases to trimming and J lost 4 bases; unmatched junction nucleotides: 9. The germline CDR1 and CDR2 sequences are MDHEN and SYDVKM. CDR3 size: 15 residues.

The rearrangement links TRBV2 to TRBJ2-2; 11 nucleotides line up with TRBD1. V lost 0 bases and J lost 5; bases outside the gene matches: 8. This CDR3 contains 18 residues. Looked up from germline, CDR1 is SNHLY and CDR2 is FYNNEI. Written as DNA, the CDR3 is TGTGCCAGCAGTGAAGCGCTTCTGGGACAGGGGGGGACCGGGGAGCTGTTTTTT. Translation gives CASSEALLGQGGTGELFF.

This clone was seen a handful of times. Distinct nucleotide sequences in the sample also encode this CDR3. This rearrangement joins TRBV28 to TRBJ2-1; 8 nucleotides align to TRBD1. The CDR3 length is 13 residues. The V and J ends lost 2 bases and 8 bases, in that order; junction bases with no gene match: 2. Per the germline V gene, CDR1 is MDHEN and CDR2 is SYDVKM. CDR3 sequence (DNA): TGTGCCAGCAGTTTAGGACAGGGCCATGAGCAGTTCTTC. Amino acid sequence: CASSLGQGHEQFF.

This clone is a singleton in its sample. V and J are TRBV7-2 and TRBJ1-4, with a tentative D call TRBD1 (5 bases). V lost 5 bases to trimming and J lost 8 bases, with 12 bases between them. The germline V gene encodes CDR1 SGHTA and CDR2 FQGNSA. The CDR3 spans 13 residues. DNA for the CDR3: TGTGCCAGCAGCCGGTCGGGGGTCGAAAAACTGTTTTTT. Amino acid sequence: CASSRSGVEKLFF.

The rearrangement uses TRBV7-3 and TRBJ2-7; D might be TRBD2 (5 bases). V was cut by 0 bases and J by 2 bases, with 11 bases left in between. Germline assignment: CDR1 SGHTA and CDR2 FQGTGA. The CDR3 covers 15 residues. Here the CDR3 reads CASSLTAGRTYEQYF. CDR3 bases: TGTGCCAGCAGCTTAACTGCGGGCCGCACCTACGAGCAGTACTTC. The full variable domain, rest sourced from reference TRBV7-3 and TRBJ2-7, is GAGVSQTPSNKVTEKGKYVELRCDPISGHTALYWYRQSLGQGPEFLIYFQGTGAADDSGLPNDRFFAVRPEGSVSTLKIQRTERGDSAVYLCASSLTAGRTYEQYFGPGTRLTVT.

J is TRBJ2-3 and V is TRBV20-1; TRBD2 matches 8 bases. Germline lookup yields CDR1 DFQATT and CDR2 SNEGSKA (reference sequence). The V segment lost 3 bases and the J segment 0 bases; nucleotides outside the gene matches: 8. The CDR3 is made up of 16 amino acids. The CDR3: CSASARGVDSTDTQYF. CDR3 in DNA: TGCAGTGCTAGTGCGCGGGGGGTGGATAGCACAGATACGCAGTATTTT.

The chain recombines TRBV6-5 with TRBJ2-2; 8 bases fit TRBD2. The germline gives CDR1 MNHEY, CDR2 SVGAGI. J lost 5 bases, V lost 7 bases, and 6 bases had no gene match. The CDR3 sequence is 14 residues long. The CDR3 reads CASTNGGATGELFF. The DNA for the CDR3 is TGTGCCAGCACCAACGGGGGGGCGACCGGGGAGCTGTTTTTT.

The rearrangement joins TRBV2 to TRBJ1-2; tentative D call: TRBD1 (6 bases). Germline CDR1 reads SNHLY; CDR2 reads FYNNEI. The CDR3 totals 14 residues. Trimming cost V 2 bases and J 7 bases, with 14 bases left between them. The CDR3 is CASSERQGRRGYTF. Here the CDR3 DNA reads TGTGCCAGCAGTGAACGGCAGGGGCGGCGTGGCTACACCTTC.

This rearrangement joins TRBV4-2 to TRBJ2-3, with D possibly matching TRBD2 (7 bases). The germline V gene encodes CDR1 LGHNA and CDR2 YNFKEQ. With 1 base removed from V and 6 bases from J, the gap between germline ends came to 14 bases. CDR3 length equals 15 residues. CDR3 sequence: CASSQGEGDKDTQYF. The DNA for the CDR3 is TGTGCCAGCAGCCAAGGGGAGGGGGATAAGGATACGCAGTATTTT.

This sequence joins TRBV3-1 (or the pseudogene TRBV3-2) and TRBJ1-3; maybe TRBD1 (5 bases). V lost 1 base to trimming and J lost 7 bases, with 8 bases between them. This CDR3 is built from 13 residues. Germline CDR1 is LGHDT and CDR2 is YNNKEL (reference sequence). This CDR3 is CASSQGNRNTIYF. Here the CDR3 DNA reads TGTGCCAGCAGCCAAGGCAACAGGAACACCATATATTTT.

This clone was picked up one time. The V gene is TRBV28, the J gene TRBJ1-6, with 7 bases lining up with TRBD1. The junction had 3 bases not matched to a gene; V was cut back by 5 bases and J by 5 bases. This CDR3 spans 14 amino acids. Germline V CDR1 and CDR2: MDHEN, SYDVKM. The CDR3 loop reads CASSHRGNNSPLHF. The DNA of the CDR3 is TGTGCCAGCAGTCACAGGGGAAATAATTCACCCCTCCACTTT.

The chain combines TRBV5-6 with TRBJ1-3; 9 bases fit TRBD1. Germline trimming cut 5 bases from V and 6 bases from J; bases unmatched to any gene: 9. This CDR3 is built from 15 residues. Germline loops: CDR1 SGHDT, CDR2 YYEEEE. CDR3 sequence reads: CASRSGWTGENTIYF. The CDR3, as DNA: TGTGCCAGCAGGTCTGGCTGGACAGGGGAAAACACCATATATTTT.

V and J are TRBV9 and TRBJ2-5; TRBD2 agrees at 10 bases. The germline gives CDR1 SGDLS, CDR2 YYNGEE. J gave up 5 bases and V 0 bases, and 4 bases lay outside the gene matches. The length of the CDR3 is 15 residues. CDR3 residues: CASSVGPSGGETQYF. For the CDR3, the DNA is TGTGCCAGCAGCGTAGGCCCTAGCGGGGGCGAGACCCAGTACTTC.

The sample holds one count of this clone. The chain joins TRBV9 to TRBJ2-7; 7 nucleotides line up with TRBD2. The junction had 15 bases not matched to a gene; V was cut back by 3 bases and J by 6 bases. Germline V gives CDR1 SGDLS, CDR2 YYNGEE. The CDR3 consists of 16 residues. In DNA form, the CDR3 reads TGTGCCAGCAGCGCCCACTGGGACTACGCGGCGGGCGAGCAGTACTTC. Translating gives CASSAHWDYAAGEQYF.